This is a list of T cell receptor beta chains from one sample in a study of T cell responses to AZD1222 COVID-19 vaccine. TCRdb's copy holds only in-frame clones and misses some; the assay was immunoSEQ multiplex PCR. The data hold approximately 46,000 clones, with more than 60% observed a single time. The sequences come from peripheral blood, collected on day 0 of AZD1222 vaccination. The receptors here all came from an adult in good health. Each CDR3 is given with its conserved first and last residue. D genes are given only for firm matches. Some rows have no size entry. The others give once, few or many, or a class for an expanded clone.

abundance | j_gene | v_gene | d_gene | CDR3aa | CDR3nt
NA | TRBJ2-1 | TRBV7-8 | NA | CASSLGEQFF | TGTGCCAGCAGCTTAGGTGAGCAGTTCTTC
NA | TRBJ2-5 | TRBV10-3 | NA | CAISEYRRETQYF | TGTGCCATCAGTGAGTACAGAAGAGAGACCCAGTACTTC
NA | TRBJ1-2 | TRBV7-8 | NA | CASSFGGEYGYTF | TGTGCCAGCAGCTTTGGAGGGGAGTATGGCTACACCTTC
few | TRBJ1-2 | TRBV7-9 | TRBD1 | CASSFGQGDGYTF | TGTGCCAGCAGCTTCGGACAGGGGGATGGCTACACCTTC
NA | TRBJ2-1 | TRBV23-1 | NA | CASSQSARVTYVNEQFF | TGCGCCAGCAGTCAATCGGCCAGGGTAACCTACGTGAATGAGCAGTTCTTC
NA | TRBJ1-1 | TRBV5-1 | TRBD1 | CASSLGQGATEAFF | TGCGCCAGCAGCTTGGGACAGGGGGCAACTGAAGCTTTCTTT
NA | TRBJ1-5 | TRBV6-5 | NA | CASRSFLGGAQPQHF | TGTGCCAGCAGATCATTCCTTGGGGGGGCCCAGCCCCAGCATTTT
medium-sized | TRBJ2-7 | TRBV18 | NA | CASSRWKNGTYEQYF | TGTGCCAGCTCTCGATGGAAGAACGGAACCTACGAGCAGTACTTC
NA | TRBJ2-2 | TRBV18 | NA | CASSPQGQAGELFF | TGTGCCAGCTCACCCCAGGGGCAGGCCGGGGAGCTGTTTTTT
NA | TRBJ2-5 | TRBV9 | NA | CASSVAPEGALGRETQYF | TGTGCCAGCAGCGTAGCTCCCGAGGGCGCCTTGGGTCGAGAGACCCAGTACTTC
once | TRBJ1-2 | TRBV12-3/TRBV12-4 | NA | CASSLDTVRGYTF | TGTGCCAGCAGCCTTGACACGGTCCGGGGCTACACCTTC
few | TRBJ2-1 | TRBV10-2 | NA | CASNGDPSYNEQFF | TGCGCCAGCAACGGGGATCCGTCATACAATGAGCAGTTCTTC
NA | TRBJ1-3 | TRBV10-3 | NA | CAIRANSGNTIYF | TGTGCCATCAGAGCAAACTCTGGAAACACCATATATTTT
few | TRBJ1-3 | TRBV9 | NA | CASSPRGGISGNTIYF | TGTGCCAGCAGCCCCCGGGGGGGGATCTCTGGAAACACCATATATTTT
NA | TRBJ1-5 | TRBV19 | TRBD1 | CASSRGQGTQPQHF | TGTGCCAGTAGTAGGGGACAGGGTACTCAGCCCCAGCATTTT
NA | TRBJ2-3 | TRBV5-1 | TRBD2 | CASSLGGSADTQYF | TGCGCCAGCAGCTTAGGCGGGAGCGCAGATACGCAGTATTTT
NA | TRBJ2-1 | TRBV9 | NA | CASSVADLSSYNEQFF | TGTGCCAGCAGCGTAGCCGACTTAAGCTCCTACAATGAGCAGTTCTTC
NA | TRBJ2-5 | TRBV5-6 | TRBD2 | CASSLVQAGETQYF | TGTGCCAGCAGCTTGGTACAGGCGGGGGAAACCCAGTACTTC
NA | TRBJ2-3 | TRBV18 | NA | CASSPLAGTDTQYF | TGTGCCAGCTCACCACTAGCAGGAACAGATACGCAGTATTTT
NA | TRBJ1-1 | TRBV11-3 | NA | CASSQSGDGTEAFF | TGTGCCAGCAGTCAGTCGGGGGATGGGACTGAAGCTTTCTTT
NA | TRBJ2-7 | TRBV28 | TRBD1 | CASASGQVTYEQYF | TGTGCCAGCGCCTCGGGACAGGTGACCTACGAGCAGTACTTC
few | TRBJ1-2 | TRBV12-3/TRBV12-4 | NA | CASSPSWDYGYTF | TGTGCCAGCAGTCCTTCCTGGGACTATGGCTACACCTTC
NA | TRBJ1-1 | TRBV6-1 | NA | CASSDRQGNTEAFF | TGTGCCAGCAGTGATCGTCAGGGGAACACTGAAGCTTTCTTT
NA | TRBJ2-1 | TRBV29-1 | NA | CSAGGQLAYNEQFF | TGCAGCGCAGGGGGGCAGCTCGCCTACAATGAGCAGTTCTTC
NA | TRBJ1-3 | TRBV28 | TRBD1 | CASRGQGAGNTIYF | TGTGCCAGCAGGGGACAGGGGGCTGGAAACACCATATATTTT
NA | TRBJ1-6 | TRBV7-9 | NA | CASSLVLGLGNSPLHF | TGTGCCAGCAGCTTAGTGCTGGGGTTAGGCAATTCACCCCTCCACTTT
NA | TRBJ2-5 | TRBV5-1 | NA | CASSFGTSGAQYF | TGCGCCAGCAGCTTTGGGACCTCGGGGGCCCAGTACTTC
NA | TRBJ2-7 | TRBV5-1 | TRBD1 | CASSREGQGLYEQYF | TGCGCCAGCAGCCGTGAGGGACAGGGACTTTACGAGCAGTACTTC
NA | TRBJ2-7 | TRBV19 | TRBD2 | CASSAGLGTYEQYF | TGTGCCAGTAGTGCGGGACTAGGCACCTACGAGCAGTACTTC
NA | TRBJ2-3 | TRBV2 | TRBD1 | CASSELGQGDTDTQYF | TGTGCCAGCAGTGAATTAGGACAGGGGGACACAGATACGCAGTATTTT
NA | TRBJ1-1 | TRBV19 | NA | CATGTSMNTEAFF | TGTGCCACCGGGACAAGCATGAACACTGAAGCTTTCTTT
NA | TRBJ2-5 | TRBV7-8 | NA | CASSLTRNQETQYF | TGTGCCAGCAGCTTAACCAGAAACCAAGAGACCCAGTACTTC
NA | TRBJ2-3 | TRBV5-1 | TRBD2 | CASSPGLAGGPDTQYF | TGCGCCAGCAGCCCCGGACTAGCGGGGGGGCCAGATACGCAGTATTTT
NA | TRBJ1-1 | TRBV12-3/TRBV12-4 | NA | CASSLGRETEAFF | TGTGCCAGCAGTTTAGGGCGAGAAACCGAAGCTTTCTTT
NA | TRBJ1-1 | TRBV6-5 | NA | CASRPFMNTEAFF | TGTGCCAGCAGGCCTTTTATGAACACTGAAGCTTTCTTT
once | TRBJ1-6 | TRBV29-1 | TRBD1 | CSVVQGANSPLHF | TGCAGCGTTGTCCAGGGGGCTAATTCACCCCTCCACTTT
NA | TRBJ2-5 | TRBV5-5 | NA | CASSFSQETQYF | TGTGCCAGCAGCTTTAGCCAAGAGACCCAGTACTTC
NA | TRBJ1-1 | TRBV18 | TRBD1 | CASSDRGVRAFF | TGTGCCAGCTCAGACAGGGGAGTAAGGGCTTTCTTT
NA | TRBJ2-5 | TRBV28 | TRBD1 | CASSYSGGQETQYF | TGTGCCAGCAGCTATTCAGGGGGCCAAGAGACCCAGTACTTC
NA | TRBJ1-5 | TRBV28 | NA | CASNRGGAGSNQPQHF | TGTGCCAGCAATCGGGGGGGCGCGGGGAGCAATCAGCCCCAGCATTTT
NA | TRBJ1-4 | TRBV4-2 | TRBD1 | CASSQGQGSATNEKLFF | TGTGCCAGCAGCCAGGGACAGGGGAGCGCAACTAATGAAAAACTGTTTTTT
few | TRBJ1-3 | TRBV5-1 | TRBD1 | CASSLSGTASGNTIYF | TGCGCCAGCAGCTTGTCAGGGACAGCCTCTGGAAACACCATATATTTT
NA | TRBJ2-5 | TRBV4-2 | TRBD2 | CASSQGLAGGTRETQYF | TGTGCCAGCAGCCAAGGACTAGCGGGGGGTACAAGAGAGACCCAGTACTTC
NA | TRBJ1-5 | TRBV28 | NA | CASRTVNQPQHF | TGTGCCAGCAGGACAGTGAATCAGCCCCAGCATTTT
NA | TRBJ2-5 | TRBV5-1 | TRBD2 | CASSPRLTSAQETQYF | TGCGCCAGCAGCCCCCGCCTCACTAGCGCCCAAGAGACCCAGTACTTC
NA | TRBJ1-1 | TRBV30 | TRBD1 | CAYSTGSDTEAFF | TGTGCCTACTCGACAGGGTCGGACACTGAAGCTTTCTTT
NA | TRBJ2-6 | TRBV5-6 | TRBD1 | CASSNPGTGSHGANVLTF | TGTGCCAGCAGCAACCCCGGGACAGGGTCTCATGGGGCCAACGTCCTGACTTTC
NA | TRBJ1-3 | TRBV20-1 | NA | CSARVGNTIYF | TGCAGTGCTAGGGTCGGAAACACCATATATTTT
NA | TRBJ2-2 | TRBV6-1 | NA | CASSDQGKRSGELFF | TGTGCCAGCAGTGACCAGGGAAAAAGGTCCGGGGAGCTGTTTTTT
NA | TRBJ2-2 | TRBV5-1 | NA | CASSLDGNTGELFF | TGCGCCAGCAGCTTGGATGGGAACACCGGGGAGCTGTTTTTT
NA | TRBJ2-3 | TRBV28 | NA | CASSLGLARVTDTQYF | TGTGCCAGCAGTTTAGGGCTGGCCCGGGTTACAGATACGCAGTATTTT
once | TRBJ1-5 | TRBV12-1 | NA | CARIEEPQHF | TGTGCCAGGATAGAGGAGCCCCAGCATTTT
NA | TRBJ2-2 | TRBV19 | TRBD1 | CASRTRGLNSTGELFF | TGTGCCAGTAGAACGAGGGGGCTTAATAGCACCGGGGAGCTGTTTTTT